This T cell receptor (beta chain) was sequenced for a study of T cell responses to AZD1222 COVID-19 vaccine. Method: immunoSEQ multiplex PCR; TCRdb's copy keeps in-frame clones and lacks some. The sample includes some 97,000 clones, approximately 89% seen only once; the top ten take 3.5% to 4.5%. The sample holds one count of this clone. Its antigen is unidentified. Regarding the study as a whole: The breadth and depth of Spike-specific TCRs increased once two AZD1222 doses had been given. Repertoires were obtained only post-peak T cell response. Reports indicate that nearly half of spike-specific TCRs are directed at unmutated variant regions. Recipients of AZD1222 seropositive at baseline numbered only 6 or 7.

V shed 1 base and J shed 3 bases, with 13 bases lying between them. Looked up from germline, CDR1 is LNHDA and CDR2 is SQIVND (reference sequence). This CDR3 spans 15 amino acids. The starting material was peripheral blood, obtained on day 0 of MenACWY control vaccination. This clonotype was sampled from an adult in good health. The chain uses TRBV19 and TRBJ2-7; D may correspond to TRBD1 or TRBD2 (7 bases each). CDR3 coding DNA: TGTGCCAGTAGTATAGTCCCAGGGGGGGGCTACGAGCAGTACTTC. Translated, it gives CASSIVPGGGYEQYF.